Below are 22 T cell receptor beta chains sequenced from a single sample in a study of blood T cell repertoires in COVID-19. Produced via immunoSEQ multiplex PCR; TCRdb's table is partial and in-frame only. Among a few hundred thousand clones listed, around four fifths were seen once. The specimen was PBMCs or T cells enriched from blood (not recorded which). These receptors were collected from a woman aged 50 to 65 who had recovered from COVID-19.

The chain employs TRBV2 and TRBJ1-1, with D maybe TRBD1 (5 bases). Germline assignment: CDR1 SNHLY and CDR2 FYNNEI. The CDR3 has 11 residues. The ends were cut back, 8 bases at V and 3 bases at J, with 7 bases in the middle. The CDR3 DNA reads TGTGCCAGCCAACAGGACACTGAAGCTTTCTTT. It is translated as CASQQDTEAFF.

The chain uses TRBV9 and TRBJ1-2, with D maybe TRBD1 (5 bases). Germline V gives CDR1 SGDLS, CDR2 YYNGEE. There are 14 residues in the CDR3. The V and J ends lost 3 bases and 2 bases respectively, with 11 bases between them. CDR3 in amino acids: CASSEGQGNYGYTF. In nucleotides, the CDR3 is TGTGCCAGCAGCGAGGGCCAGGGCAACTATGGCTACACCTTC.

A few counts support this clone. J is TRBJ1-1 and V is TRBV19; unclear D gene. The CDR3 has 12 amino acids. V dropped 5 bases and J dropped 0 bases, with 4 bases sitting between them. The V gene's germline CDR1 is LNHDA and CDR2 SQIVND (reference sequence). CDR3 sequence (DNA): TGTGCCAGTAGTCAGATGAACACTGAAGCTTTCTTT. It specifies CASSQMNTEAFF.

V and J are TRBV6-2 or TRBV6-3 and TRBJ2-7; 9 bases match TRBD1. This CDR3 region has 14 residues. Trimming at V came to 6 bases and at J to 1 base, leaving 4 bases not matched to a gene. The germline CDR1 and CDR2 sequences are MNHEY and SVGEGT. The CDR3 protein is CASSGTGSSYEQYF. CDR3 bases: TGTGCCAGCAGCGGGACAGGGAGTTCCTACGAGCAGTACTTC.

This clone was seen just once. V gene TRBV4-3 combines with J gene TRBJ1-2; D gene unclear. Trimming removed 0 bases at V and 5 bases at J, with 25 bases between. This CDR3 has 19 amino acids. Germline lookup yields CDR1 LGHNA and CDR2 YSLEER. DNA of the CDR3: TGCGCCAGCAGCCAAGATCACGCCCTCGAGGTAGGAGTAAGGTATGGCTACACCTTC. Protein sequence: CASSQDHALEVGVRYGYTF.

This clone appeared a few times. The chain couples TRBV19 to TRBJ2-3; 8 bases are a match to TRBD2. V shed 6 bases, J shed 1 base, and the junction held 6 bases outside the gene matches. Per germline, CDR1 LNHDA and CDR2 SQIVND (reference sequence). This CDR3 comprises 15 residues. For the CDR3, the DNA is TGTGCCAGTAGATCGGGGGGGCGGGGCACAGATACGCAGTATTTT. Translation gives CASRSGGRGTDTQYF.

The CDR3 protein is CASSRRDAEETQYF. CDR3 coding DNA: TGTGCCAGCAGCCGGAGGGACGCTGAAGAGACCCAGTACTTC. The gene calls are TRBV5-4 and TRBJ2-5, with D tentatively TRBD2 (6 bases). This CDR3 comprises 14 residues. In germline, CDR1 is SGHNT, CDR2 YYREEE (reference sequence). The V end lost 4 bases, the J end lost 3 bases, and 13 bases lay between the germline ends.

J is TRBJ2-5 and V is TRBV7-2, with 7 nucleotides matching TRBD1. With 0 bases clipped from V and 5 bases from J, the junction kept 9 bases outside the gene matches. This CDR3 is built from 16 residues. From germline, CDR1 is SGHTA and CDR2 FQGNSA. In nucleotides, the CDR3 is TGTGCCAGCAGCTTAGCGCAGGCAGGGGGTGGTGAGACCCAGTACTTC. This encodes CASSLAQAGGGETQYF.

The genes are TRBV18 and TRBJ2-7; 8 bases match TRBD2. The V gene end was trimmed by 3 bases and the J gene end by 4 bases; junction bases not matched to a gene: 5. Germline V gene sequence: CDR1 KGHSH, CDR2 LQKENI. The CDR3 sequence is 14 residues long. CDR3 nucleotide sequence: TGTGCCAGCTCACCGGGACTAGGAGCGTACGAGCAGTACTTC. This gives the protein CASSPGLGAYEQYF.

V is TRBV29-1 and J is TRBJ2-7; weak D call: TRBD2 (5 bases). The CDR3 has 11 residues. V was pared by 8 bases and J by 1 base, with 9 bases between. In germline, CDR1 is SQVTM, CDR2 ANQGSEA. The chain's CDR3 is CSPLASYEQYF. DNA of the CDR3: TGCAGCCCTTTAGCGTCCTACGAGCAGTACTTC.

This chain joins TRBV5-1 and TRBJ2-3, with D possibly TRBD2 on 5 matching bases. Looked up from germline, CDR1 is SGHRS and CDR2 is YFSETQ. The CDR3 runs 15 residues. Trimming took off 0 bases at V and 2 bases at J, with 10 bases between the two ends. The CDR3 spells CASSLGGWSTDTQYF. The DNA of the CDR3 is TGCGCCAGCAGCTTGGGCGGGTGGTCCACAGATACGCAGTATTTT.

Of note for this clone: The final CDR3 position lacks the conserved phenylalanine or tryptophan, pointing to a likely read error. The limits of the CDR3 on the DNA are not certain, so only TCRdb's listed CDR3 is given. This chain connects TRBV7-8 to TRBJ2-7; TRBD2, the D gene given by the table, was not confirmed from the DNA. From germline, CDR1 is SGHVS and CDR2 FQNEAQ. The CDR3 contains 11 residues when both ends are counted. The CDR3 region is CASSLDREFTY.

The chain has TRBV19 and TRBJ1-2; D not resolved. Germline CDR1 and CDR2: LNHDA and SQIVND (reference sequence). V lost 3 bases and J 5 bases, leaving 16 bases between the germline ends. This CDR3 contains 15 residues. CDR3 residues: CASSIVGTSGYGYTF. The CDR3 DNA is TGTGCCAGTAGTATCGTGGGAACTTCGGGGTATGGCTACACCTTC.

This chain connects TRBV28 to TRBJ2-7, with 14 bases matching TRBD2. V lost 5 bases to trimming and J lost 4 bases; unmatched junction nucleotides: 4. There are 15 residues in the CDR3. Per germline, CDR1 MDHEN and CDR2 SYDVKM. In DNA, the CDR3 is TGTGCCAGCAGTCAGGGACTAGCGGGGGCTTACGAGCAGTACTTC. It codes for CASSQGLAGAYEQYF.

This chain links TRBV7-8 with TRBJ1-3, with D unclear. Germline V gives CDR1 SGHVS, CDR2 FQNEAQ. Trimming cost V 2 bases and J 8 bases, with 4 bases left between them. The CDR3 totals 11 residues. Here the CDR3 DNA reads TGTGCCAGCAGCTTACGGGACACCATATATTTT. It translates to CASSLRDTIYF.

V gene TRBV19 combines with J gene TRBJ1-4; unclear D gene. The germline V gene encodes CDR1 LNHDA and CDR2 SQIVND (reference sequence). Trimming cost V 6 bases and J 5 bases, with 19 bases left between them. The CDR3 spans 16 residues. DNA of the CDR3: TGTGCCAGTAGGCCCATGGGTGGCGGCGTCAATGAAAAACTGTTTTTT. It translates to CASRPMGGGVNEKLFF.

Here the CDR3 reads CASSKTPRTNEKLFF. CDR3 sequence (DNA): TGTGCCAGTAGTAAAACCCCGCGTACTAATGAAAAACTGTTTTTT. The V call is TRBV19, the J call TRBJ1-4; D unresolved. The CDR3 has 15 residues. Trimming cost V 4 bases and J 2 bases, with 11 bases left between them. The germline V gene encodes CDR1 LNHDA and CDR2 SQIVND (reference sequence). Complete variable domain (other parts from reference TRBV19 and TRBJ1-4): DGGITQSPKYLFRKEGQNVTLSCEQNLNHDAMYWYRQDPGQGLRLIYYSQIVNDFQKGDIAEGYSVSREKKESFPLTVTSAQKNPTAFYLCASSKTPRTNEKLFFGSGTQLSVL.

The chain carries TRBV19 and TRBJ1-2, with D tentatively TRBD1 (5 bases). The CDR3 has 13 amino acids. The germline V gene has CDR1 LNHDA and CDR2 SQIVND (reference sequence). V was cut by 10 bases and J by 3 bases, with 15 bases left in between. The DNA for the CDR3 is TGTGCCACCGCGAATCGGGGGGACTATGGCTACACCTTC. This gives the protein CATANRGDYGYTF.

The chain couples TRBV4-1 to TRBJ1-6; 9 bases fit TRBD1. Germline CDR1 MGHRA, CDR2 YSYEKL. There are 17 residues in the CDR3. V shed 1 base and J 5 bases; nucleotides not matched to a gene: 6. CDR3 sequence reads: CASSQGDRVLDNSPLHF. CDR3 DNA sequence: TGCGCCAGCAGCCAAGGGGACAGGGTGTTGGATAATTCACCCCTCCACTTT.

The chain links TRBV7-2 to TRBJ2-3, with 15 bases aligning to TRBD2. The CDR3 is 17 amino acids. The V gene's germline CDR1 is SGHTA and CDR2 FQGNSA. V was pared by 3 bases and J by 7 bases, with 8 bases of the junction left unmatched. The CDR3 sequence is CASSFGTSGGQPYTQYF. In nucleotides, the CDR3 is TGTGCCAGCAGCTTCGGGACTAGCGGGGGGCAGCCGTATACGCAGTATTTT.

This clone was recorded only once. This chain's CDR3 is CAISGGADGYTF. The DNA of the CDR3 is TGTGCCATCAGTGGAGGCGCGGATGGCTACACCTTC. The V call is TRBV10-3, the J call TRBJ1-2; the D is unclear. This CDR3 is 12 amino acids long. Trimming took 4 bases from V and 6 from J, leaving 9 bases between them. CDR1 is ENHRY and CDR2 is SYGVKD in the germline V gene.

This clone was detected only a few times. The rearrangement joins TRBV14 to TRBJ2-6, with unresolved D. The germline V gene has CDR1 SGHDN and CDR2 FVKESK. V was clipped by 2 bases and J by 2 bases, with 7 bases between them. The CDR3 contains 15 residues. The CDR3 protein is CASSQMETGANVLTF. The CDR3 bases are TGTGCCAGCAGCCAAATGGAGACTGGGGCCAACGTCCTGACTTTC.